The next 30 T cell receptor beta chains were all read from a single sample in a study of blood T cell repertoires in COVID-19. Produced via immunoSEQ multiplex PCR; TCRdb's table is partial and in-frame only. The repertoire holds some 95,000 clones, about 81% seen once, with around a quarter in the top ten. Sequencing was done on a sample of peripheral blood. The receptor set was obtained from a man aged 65 to 79 with acute or convalescent COVID-19.

This clone showed up just a few times. The chain is built from TRBV28 and TRBJ1-2; D possibly corresponds to TRBD1 (5 bases). The germline CDR1 and CDR2 sequences are MDHEN and SYDVKM. Between the trimmed V and J ends, which lost 2 bases and 7 bases, there was a span of 20 bases. There are 16 residues in the CDR3. In nucleotides, the CDR3 is TGTGCCAGCAGTTTAGGGGGTTGGGGGGTCTCTGGTGGCTACACCTTC. This encodes CASSLGGWGVSGGYTF.

The J gene is TRBJ2-1, the V gene TRBV21-1; no check of the table's D call, TRBD2, against the DNA was made. TRBV21-1 is listed as a pseudogene. The CDR3 consists of 14 residues. For the CDR3, the DNA is TGTGCCAGCATTCTTTGGGGGGGATACAATGAGCAGTTCTTC. Its translation: CASILWGGYNEQFF.

The CDR3 coding sequence is TGTGCCAGCAGTTCCTATTTGACAGGCTCTCTCAACTATGGCTACACCTTC. Translated, it gives CASSSYLTGSLNYGYTF. The chain joins TRBV27 to TRBJ1-2, with D possibly TRBD1 on 6 matching bases. Trimming stripped 4 bases from V and 2 bases from J, with 20 bases between. This CDR3 comprises 17 residues. Germline V lookup: CDR1 MNHEY, CDR2 SMNVEV (reference sequence).

The chain employs TRBV14 and TRBJ2-1, with TRBD2 matching 12 bases. The CDR3 covers 17 residues. Germline CDR1 is SGHDN and CDR2 is FVKESK. V lost 0 bases to trimming and J lost 7 bases; unmatched junction nucleotides: 7. CDR3 region: CASSQDEIGLAGNEQFF. As DNA, the CDR3 is TGTGCCAGCAGCCAAGATGAGATAGGACTAGCGGGAAATGAGCAGTTCTTC. The full variable domain, in which reference TRBV14 and TRBJ2-1 provide the parts outside the CDR3, is EAGVTQFPSHSVIEKGQTVTLRCDPISGHDNLYWYRRVMGKEIKFLLHFVKESKQDESGMPNNRFLAERTGGTYSTLKVQPAELEDSGVYFCASSQDEIGLAGNEQFFGPGTRLTVL.

V usage is TRBV5-4 and J usage is TRBJ2-2, with D possibly being TRBD2 (6 bases). The V end was cut by 5 bases, the J end by 0 bases, with 11 bases between. Germline V gene data show CDR1 as SGHNT and CDR2 as YYREEE (reference sequence). The CDR3 length is 15 residues. As DNA, the CDR3 is TGTGCCAGCAGGGTCGGGACTTCGAACACCGGGGAGCTGTTTTTT. Amino acids: CASRVGTSNTGELFF.

The chain is built from TRBV7-8 and TRBJ2-2, with D maybe TRBD2 (5 bases). V lost 7 bases to trimming and J lost 0 bases, with 18 bases between them. The germline V gene encodes CDR1 SGHVS and CDR2 FQNEAQ. CDR3 length: 17 residues. The CDR3 region is CASTLKSQRPNTGELFF. In DNA, the CDR3 is TGTGCCAGCACTTTGAAGTCCCAGCGGCCGAACACCGGGGAGCTGTTTTTT.

V gene TRBV4-3 combines with J gene TRBJ2-7; TRBD1 matches 8 bases. Trimming at V came to 4 bases and at J to 0 bases, leaving 2 bases not matched to a gene. The germline gives CDR1 LGHNA, CDR2 YSLEER. The length of the CDR3 is 14 residues. Here the CDR3 DNA reads TGCGCCAGCAGCCGGACAGGGAGCTCCTACGAGCAGTACTTC. Amino acids: CASSRTGSSYEQYF.

V is TRBV3-1 (or the pseudogene TRBV3-2) and J is TRBJ1-2, with TRBD1 identical over 9 bases. This CDR3 has 15 amino acids. J lost 2 bases, V lost 8 bases, and 9 bases had no gene match. Per germline, CDR1 LGHDT and CDR2 YNNKEL (reference sequence). CDR3 loop: CASLSSGTGNYGYTF. DNA for the CDR3: TGTGCCAGCCTCTCTTCCGGGACAGGGAACTATGGCTACACCTTC.

In nucleotides, the CDR3 is TGTGCCAGCAGTTTAGGCGGGAGGGCCGGTTCGAGCGAGCAGTTCTTC. Its translation: CASSLGGRAGSSEQFF. The chain carries TRBV28 and TRBJ2-1, with 9 nucleotides matching TRBD2. The CDR3 runs to 16 residues. After removal of 2 bases from V and 10 bases from J, the junction contained 12 bases not matched to a gene. CDR1 is MDHEN and CDR2 is SYDVKM in the germline V gene.

V is TRBV28 and J is TRBJ1-5, with no clear D. Trimming pared 10 bases from V and 3 bases from J, leaving 13 bases between. Germline V CDR1 and CDR2: MDHEN, SYDVKM. The CDR3 runs to 13 residues. This CDR3 reads CAISPGPNQPQHF. The DNA of the CDR3 is TGTGCCATATCCCCTGGGCCCAATCAGCCCCAGCATTTT.

The rearrangement uses TRBV2 and TRBJ1-5; 8 bases line up with TRBD1. V was pared by 8 bases and J by 3 bases, with 6 bases of the junction left unmatched. The CDR3 covers 14 residues. CDR1 SNHLY and CDR2 FYNNEI come from the germline V gene. The DNA of the CDR3 is TGTGCCAGCGGTTGGACAGGGTTCAATCAGCCCCAGCATTTT. This encodes CASGWTGFNQPQHF.

V and J are TRBV3-1 (or the pseudogene TRBV3-2) and TRBJ1-1; a possible D gene is TRBD1 (5 bases). Germline-derived CDR1 and CDR2 are LGHDT and YNNKEL (reference sequence). This CDR3 is 13 amino acids long. With 4 bases removed from V and 4 bases from J, the gap between germline ends came to 10 bases. CDR3 loop: CASSRGVATEAFF. CDR3 DNA: TGTGCCAGCAGCCGGGGGGTGGCCACTGAAGCTTTCTTT.

The chain joins TRBV6-2 or TRBV6-3 to TRBJ2-1; 10 bases are a match to TRBD2. The CDR3 is made up of 16 amino acids. Germline V gene sequence: CDR1 MNHEY, CDR2 SVGEGT. The junction had 13 bases not matched to a gene; V was cut back by 4 bases and J by 10 bases. In DNA form, the CDR3 reads TGTGCCAGCAGTTCCGGAGCGGGAGGGCCTTTTGAGGAGCAGTTCTTC. Protein sequence: CASSSGAGGPFEEQFF.

The CDR3 region has the DNA TGTGCCAGTAGTATAGCGCGCTATGGCTACACCTTC. Translating gives CASSIARYGYTF. This sequence joins TRBV19 and TRBJ1-2, with unresolved D. The CDR3 spans 12 residues. V was pared by 1 base and J by 4 bases, with 4 bases between. Germline CDR1 reads LNHDA; CDR2 reads SQIVND (reference sequence).

The rearrangement joins TRBV11-2 to TRBJ2-5, with D maybe TRBD2 (6 bases). V lost 3 bases and J 0 bases, leaving 11 bases between the germline ends. The CDR3 loop spans 15 amino acids. Germline CDR1 SGHAT, CDR2 FQNNGV. Here the CDR3 reads CASSLGGTYQETQYF. CDR3 nucleotides: TGTGCCAGCAGCTTGGGCGGGACGTACCAAGAGACCCAGTACTTC.

This rearrangement joins TRBV15 to TRBJ2-4; tentatively, D is TRBD1 (5 bases). Trimming took off 1 base at V and 3 bases at J, with 10 bases between the two ends. The CDR3 runs 15 residues. The V gene's germline CDR1 is LNHNV and CDR2 YYDKDF (reference sequence). This CDR3 is CATSRAGWDKNIQYF. The CDR3 DNA sequence: TGTGCCACCAGCAGAGCAGGGTGGGACAAAAACATTCAGTACTTC.

In this sample, this clone turned up a few times. The rearrangement uses TRBV18 and TRBJ2-3; TRBD1 agrees at 8 bases. J lost 3 bases, V lost 3 bases, and 8 bases had no gene match. In germline, CDR1 is KGHSH, CDR2 LQKENI. CDR3 length: 16 amino acids. The CDR3 DNA sequence: TGTGCCAGCTCACCCACCGGGACAGGTCGTACAGATACGCAGTATTTT. This codes for CASSPTGTGRTDTQYF.

This chain links TRBV28 with TRBJ1-1, with D possibly matching TRBD1 (5 bases). Per the germline V gene, CDR1 is MDHEN and CDR2 is SYDVKM. The CDR3 runs to 12 residues. Trimming stripped 7 bases from V and 5 bases from J, with 11 bases between. This chain's CDR3 is CASIGGYTEAFF. The CDR3 DNA is TGTGCCAGCATCGGGGGATATACTGAAGCTTTCTTT.

As to this clone: At one end, the junction sequence differs from germline, possibly due to a read error. The gene calls are TRBV10-3 and TRBJ1-6, with a possible D match to TRBD1 (5 bases). Looked up from germline, CDR1 is ENHRY and CDR2 is SYGVKD. The CDR3 runs to 15 residues. CDR3 sequence: CAIRESGQGNSPLHF. The CDR3 bases are TGTGCCATCAGGGAGTCTGGCCAGGGTAATTCACCCCTCCACTTT.

The gene calls are TRBV9 and TRBJ1-5; D perhaps matches TRBD1 (5 bases). The CDR3 is 14 amino acids. CDR1 SGDLS and CDR2 YYNGEE come from the germline V gene. The V and J ends lost 3 bases and 5 bases respectively, with 12 bases between them. The CDR3 region is CASSAGLGDQPQHF. In nucleotides, the CDR3 is TGTGCCAGCAGCGCGGGCCTAGGGGATCAGCCCCAGCATTTT.

The rearrangement uses TRBV4-1 and TRBJ1-4, with TRBD1 as a possible D gene (6 bases). Looked up from germline, CDR1 is MGHRA and CDR2 is YSYEKL. CDR3 length: 15 residues. Between the trimmed V and J ends, which lost 0 bases and 6 bases, there was a span of 11 bases. The CDR3 here is CASSQDTGGDEKLFF. In DNA form, the CDR3 reads TGCGCCAGCAGCCAAGATACGGGGGGCGATGAAAAACTGTTTTTT.

The table lists this clone with many counts. The rearrangement links TRBV5-5 to TRBJ1-1; D possibly corresponds to TRBD1 (5 bases). This CDR3 comprises 15 residues. Trimming removed 4 bases at V and 0 bases at J, with 13 bases between. Germline-derived CDR1 and CDR2 are SGHKS and YYEKEE (reference sequence). CDR3 amino acids: CASSPPGGMNTEAFF. The CDR3 region has the DNA TGTGCCAGCAGCCCGCCGGGGGGTATGAACACTGAAGCTTTCTTT.

The chain uses TRBV3-1 (or the pseudogene TRBV3-2) and TRBJ1-4; perhaps TRBD1 as D (6 bases). This CDR3 has 14 amino acids. V was shortened by 4 bases and J by 8 bases, with 14 bases between the two germline ends. From germline, CDR1 is LGHDT and CDR2 YNNKEL (reference sequence). The DNA of the CDR3 is TGTGCCAGCAGCCCGCGGGGGGCGGGAGAAAAACTGTTTTTT. This codes for CASSPRGAGEKLFF.

This clone came up once. The V gene is TRBV6-6, the J gene TRBJ1-1; D is uncertain. Germline CDR1 reads MNHNY; CDR2 reads SVGAGI (reference sequence). This CDR3 is built from 12 residues. Trimming removed 7 bases from V and 2 bases from J, with 8 bases in between. The CDR3 spells CASKIENTEAFF. The DNA for the CDR3 is TGTGCCAGCAAGATAGAAAACACTGAAGCTTTCTTT.

The chain combines TRBV14 with TRBJ1-1; D not resolved. The CDR3 length is 13 residues. Trimming took off 7 bases at V and 0 bases at J, with 9 bases between the two ends. Looked up from germline, CDR1 is SGHDN and CDR2 is FVKESK. The CDR3, as DNA: TGTGCCAGCACCGTCACTATGAACACTGAAGCTTTCTTT. Translation: CASTVTMNTEAFF.

The chain employs TRBV6-5 and TRBJ2-7, with 10 bases fitting TRBD2. The CDR3 is made up of 15 amino acids. Germline assignment: CDR1 MNHEY and CDR2 SVGAGI. Germline trimming cut 6 bases from V and 3 bases from J; bases unmatched to any gene: 8. The CDR3 loop reads CASRRSSGRIYEQYF. The CDR3 DNA is TGTGCCAGCAGAAGATCTAGCGGGAGAATCTACGAGCAGTACTTC.

The chain employs TRBV7-8 and TRBJ1-1; 8 positions agree with TRBD1. Germline values: CDR1 SGHVS, CDR2 FQNEAQ. This CDR3 has 15 amino acids. The junction had 6 bases not matched to a gene; V was cut back by 5 bases and J by 1 base. CDR3 region: CASSPDRAQNTEAFF. CDR3 in DNA: TGTGCCAGCAGCCCGGACAGGGCCCAGAACACTGAAGCTTTCTTT.

Here the CDR3 reads CASSRPGDRANTGELFF. In nucleotides, the CDR3 is TGTGCCAGCAGCCGCCCGGGGGACAGGGCGAACACCGGGGAGCTGTTTTTT. The V and J genes are TRBV5-5 and TRBJ2-2; 9 positions agree with TRBD1. The CDR3 runs to 17 residues. Germline V lookup: CDR1 SGHKS, CDR2 YYEKEE (reference sequence). With V trimmed by 4 bases and J by 0 bases, 7 bases remained unmatched. The whole variable domain, filled in from reference TRBV5-5 and TRBJ2-2, reads DAGVTQSPTHLIKTRGQQVTLRCSPISGHKSVSWYQQVLGQGPQFIFQYYEKEERGRGNFPDRFSARQFPNYSSELNVNALLLGDSALYLCASSRPGDRANTGELFFGEGSRLTVL.

This clone has just a few counts. This chain uses TRBV4-2 with TRBJ2-1; 8 nucleotides align to TRBD2. Germline loops: CDR1 LGHNA, CDR2 YNFKEQ. The CDR3 loop spans 18 amino acids. J was trimmed by 6 bases and V by 4 bases; bases with no gene match: 17. DNA for the CDR3: TGTGCCAGCAGCCCGAAGGGCGGGAGGTGGGTAGGGGCCAATGAGCAGTTCTTC. Translated, it gives CASSPKGGRWVGANEQFF.

The rearrangement joins TRBV15 to TRBJ2-5, with TRBD1 matching over 7 bases. Per germline, CDR1 LNHNV and CDR2 YYDKDF (reference sequence). V gave up 0 bases and J gave up 5 bases; unmatched junction bases: 6. The CDR3 is 15 residues long. The CDR3 DNA is TGTGCCACCAGCAGAGAGAGGGGGCGGTGGGAGACCCAGTACTTC. This sequence encodes CATSRERGRWETQYF. Combining the CDR3 with reference TRBV15 and TRBJ2-5 gives the whole variable domain DAMVIQNPRYQVTQFGKPVTLSCSQTLNHNVMYWYQQKSSQAPKLLFHYYDKDFNNEADTPDNFQSRRPNTSFCFLDIRSPGLGDTAMYLCATSRERGRWETQYFGPGTRLLVL.